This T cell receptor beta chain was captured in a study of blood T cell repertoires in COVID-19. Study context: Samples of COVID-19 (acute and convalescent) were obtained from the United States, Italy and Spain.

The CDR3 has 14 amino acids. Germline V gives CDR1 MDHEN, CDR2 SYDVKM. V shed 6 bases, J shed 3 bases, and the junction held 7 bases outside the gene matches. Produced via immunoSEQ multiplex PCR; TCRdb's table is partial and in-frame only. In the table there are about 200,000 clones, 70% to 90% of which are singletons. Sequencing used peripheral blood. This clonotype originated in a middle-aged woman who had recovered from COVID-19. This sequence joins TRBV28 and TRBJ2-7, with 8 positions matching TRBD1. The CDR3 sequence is CASSLTGEVYEQYF. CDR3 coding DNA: TGTGCCAGCAGCCTGACAGGGGAGGTCTACGAGCAGTACTTC.